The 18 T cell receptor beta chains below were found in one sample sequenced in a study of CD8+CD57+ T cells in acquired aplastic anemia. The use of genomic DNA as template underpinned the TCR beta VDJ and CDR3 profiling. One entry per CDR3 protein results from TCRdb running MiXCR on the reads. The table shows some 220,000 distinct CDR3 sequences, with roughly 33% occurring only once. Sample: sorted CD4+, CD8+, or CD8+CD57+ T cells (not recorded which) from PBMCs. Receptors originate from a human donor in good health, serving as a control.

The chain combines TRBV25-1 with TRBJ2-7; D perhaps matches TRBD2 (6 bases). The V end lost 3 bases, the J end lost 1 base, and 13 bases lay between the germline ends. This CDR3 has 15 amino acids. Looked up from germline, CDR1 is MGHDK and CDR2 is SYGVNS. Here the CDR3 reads CASSDRRGSSYEQYF. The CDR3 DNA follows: TGTGCCAGCAGTGACAGGAGGGGCAGTTCCTACGAGCAGTACTTC.

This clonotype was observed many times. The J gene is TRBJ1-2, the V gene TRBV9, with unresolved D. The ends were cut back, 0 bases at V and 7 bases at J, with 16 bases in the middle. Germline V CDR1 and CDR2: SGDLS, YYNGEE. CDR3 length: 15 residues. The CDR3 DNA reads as TGTGCCAGCAGCGTAGGTGATGCAGGCCGGCGTGGCTACACCTTC. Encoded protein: CASSVGDAGRRGYTF.

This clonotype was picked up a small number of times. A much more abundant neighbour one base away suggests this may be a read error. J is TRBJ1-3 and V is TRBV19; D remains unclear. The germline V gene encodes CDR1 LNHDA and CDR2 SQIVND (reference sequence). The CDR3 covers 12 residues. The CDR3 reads CASSSTGTTIYF. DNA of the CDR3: TGTGCCAGTAGTAGCACTGGAACCACCATATATTTT. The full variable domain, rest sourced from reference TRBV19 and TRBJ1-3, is DGGITQSPKYLFRKEGQNVTLSCEQNLNHDAMYWYRQDPGQGLRLIYYSQIVNDFQKGDIAEGYSVSREKKESFPLTVTSAQKNPTAFYLCASSSTGTTIYFGEGSWLTVV.

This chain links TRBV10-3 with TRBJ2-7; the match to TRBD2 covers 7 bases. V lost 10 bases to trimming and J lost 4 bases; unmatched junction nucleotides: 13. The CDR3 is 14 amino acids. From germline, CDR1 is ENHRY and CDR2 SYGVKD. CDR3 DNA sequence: TGTGCCACCAGCAGAGTGGGGGGGGAATACGAGCAGTACTTC. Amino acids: CATSRVGGEYEQYF.

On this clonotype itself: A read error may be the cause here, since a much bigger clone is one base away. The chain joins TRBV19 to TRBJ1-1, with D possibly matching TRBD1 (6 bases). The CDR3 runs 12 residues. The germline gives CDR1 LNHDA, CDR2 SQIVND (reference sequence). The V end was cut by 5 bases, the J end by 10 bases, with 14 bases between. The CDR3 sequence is CASSGGALRAFF. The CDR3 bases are TGTGCCAGTAGTGGGGGGGCCCTGAGAGCTTTCTTT. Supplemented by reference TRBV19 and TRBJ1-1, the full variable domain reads DGGITQSPKYLFRKEGQNVTLSCEQNLNHDAMYWYRQDPGQGLRLIYYSQIVNDFQKGDIAEGYSVSREKKESFPLTVTSAQKNPTAFYLCASSGGALRAFFGQGTRLTVV.

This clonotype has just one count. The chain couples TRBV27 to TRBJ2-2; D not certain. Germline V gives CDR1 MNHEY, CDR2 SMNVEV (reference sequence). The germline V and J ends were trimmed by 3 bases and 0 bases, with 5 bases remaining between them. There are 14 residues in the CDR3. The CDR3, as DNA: TGTGCCAGCAGTTTTTTAGCGAACACCGGGGAGCTGTTTTTT. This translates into CASSFLANTGELFF.

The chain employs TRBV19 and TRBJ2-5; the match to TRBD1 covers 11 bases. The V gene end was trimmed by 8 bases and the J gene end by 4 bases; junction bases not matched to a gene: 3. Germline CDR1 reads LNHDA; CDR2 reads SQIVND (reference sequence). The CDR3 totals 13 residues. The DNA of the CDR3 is TGTGCCAGTCTGGACAGGGGGCGAGAGACCCAGTACTTC. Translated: CASLDRGRETQYF.

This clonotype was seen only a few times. CDR3 residues: CASSGDWTGGTDTQYF. The CDR3 nucleotides read TGTGCCAGCAGTGGGGATTGGACAGGGGGCACAGATACGCAGTATTTT. V gene TRBV2 combines with J gene TRBJ2-3; TRBD1 matches 9 bases. Germline CDR1 reads SNHLY; CDR2 reads FYNNEI. CDR3 length: 16 residues. With 4 bases clipped from V and 1 base from J, the junction kept 6 bases outside the gene matches.

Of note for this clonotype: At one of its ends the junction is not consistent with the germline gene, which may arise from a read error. In DNA form, the CDR3 reads TGTGCCAGCAGCCAAGGGGTCTTC. This codes for CASSQGVF. This rearrangement joins TRBV7-3 to TRBJ2-1; D possibly corresponds to TRBD1 (5 bases). This CDR3 region has 8 residues. Germline V gene lookup returns CDR1 SGHTA and CDR2 FQGTGA.

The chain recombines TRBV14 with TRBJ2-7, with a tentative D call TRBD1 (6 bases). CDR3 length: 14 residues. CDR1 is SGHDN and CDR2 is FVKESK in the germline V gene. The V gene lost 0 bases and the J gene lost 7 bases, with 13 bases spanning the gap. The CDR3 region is CASSQDITGREQYF. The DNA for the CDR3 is TGTGCCAGCAGCCAAGATATTACAGGGCGGGAGCAGTACTTC. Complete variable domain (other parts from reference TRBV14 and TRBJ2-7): EAGVTQFPSHSVIEKGQTVTLRCDPISGHDNLYWYRRVMGKEIKFLLHFVKESKQDESGMPNNRFLAERTGGTYSTLKVQPAELEDSGVYFCASSQDITGREQYFGPGTRLTVT.

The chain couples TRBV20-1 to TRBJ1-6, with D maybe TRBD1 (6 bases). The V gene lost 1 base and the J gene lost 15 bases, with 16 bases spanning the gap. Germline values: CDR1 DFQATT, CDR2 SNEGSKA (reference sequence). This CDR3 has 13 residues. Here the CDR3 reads CSARGSAEGVLHF. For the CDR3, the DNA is TGCAGTGCTAGAGGCAGCGCCGAGGGGGTCCTCCACTTT.

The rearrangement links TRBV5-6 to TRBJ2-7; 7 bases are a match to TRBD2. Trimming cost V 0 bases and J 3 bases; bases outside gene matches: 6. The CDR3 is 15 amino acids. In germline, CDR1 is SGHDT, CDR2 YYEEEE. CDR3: CASSLGPSGNYEQYF. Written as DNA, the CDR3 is TGTGCCAGCAGCTTGGGGCCTAGCGGCAACTACGAGCAGTACTTC.

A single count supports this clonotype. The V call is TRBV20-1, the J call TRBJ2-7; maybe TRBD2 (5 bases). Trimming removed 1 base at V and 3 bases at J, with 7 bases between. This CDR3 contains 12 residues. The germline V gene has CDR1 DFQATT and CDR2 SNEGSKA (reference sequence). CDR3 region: CSARAGSYEQYF. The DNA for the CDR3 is TGCAGTGCTAGAGCTGGGAGCTACGAGCAGTACTTC.

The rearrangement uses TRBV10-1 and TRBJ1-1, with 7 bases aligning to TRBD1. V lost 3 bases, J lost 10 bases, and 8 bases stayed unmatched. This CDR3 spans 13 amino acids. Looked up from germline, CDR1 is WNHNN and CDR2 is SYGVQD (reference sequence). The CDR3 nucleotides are TGCGCCAGCAGTGAAGGGGGGACAGCTGGAGCTTTCTTT. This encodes CASSEGGTAGAFF.

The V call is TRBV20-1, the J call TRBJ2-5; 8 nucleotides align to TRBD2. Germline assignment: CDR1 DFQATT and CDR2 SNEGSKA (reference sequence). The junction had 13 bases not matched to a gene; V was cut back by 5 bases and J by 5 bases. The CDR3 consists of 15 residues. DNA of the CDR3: TGCAGTGCTTCTTCCGGGCAGGGACTAGGGGAGACCCAGTACTTC. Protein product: CSASSGQGLGETQYF.

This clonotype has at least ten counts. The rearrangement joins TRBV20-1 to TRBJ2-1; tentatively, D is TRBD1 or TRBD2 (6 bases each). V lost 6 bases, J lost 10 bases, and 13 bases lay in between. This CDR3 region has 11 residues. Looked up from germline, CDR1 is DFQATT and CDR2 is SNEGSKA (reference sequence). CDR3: CSAAQGGEQFF. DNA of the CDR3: TGCAGTGCCGCCCAAGGGGGGGAGCAGTTCTTC.

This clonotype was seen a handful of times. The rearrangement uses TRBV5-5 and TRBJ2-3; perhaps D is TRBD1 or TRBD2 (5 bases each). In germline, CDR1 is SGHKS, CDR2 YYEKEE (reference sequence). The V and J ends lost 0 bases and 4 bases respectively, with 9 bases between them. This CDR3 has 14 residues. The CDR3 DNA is TGTGCCAGCAGCTTGGTTGGGGGTGCAGATACGCAGTATTTT. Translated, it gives CASSLVGGADTQYF.

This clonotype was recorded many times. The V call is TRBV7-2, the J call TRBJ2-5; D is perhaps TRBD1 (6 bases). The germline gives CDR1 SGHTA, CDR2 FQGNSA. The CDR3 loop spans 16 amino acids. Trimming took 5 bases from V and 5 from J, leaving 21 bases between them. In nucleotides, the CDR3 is TGTGCCAGCAGCCGCCGCTCGGTGGGGGCGGAGGAGACCCAGTACTTC. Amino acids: CASSRRSVGAEETQYF.